One sample yielded the 30 T cell receptor beta chains listed below, sequenced in a study of CD8+CD57+ T cells in acquired aplastic anemia. The use of genomic DNA as template underpinned the TCR beta VDJ and CDR3 profiling. TCRdb reprocessed the reads with MiXCR, giving one entry per CDR3 protein. The sample yields about 180,000 distinct CDR3 sequences, approximately 45% seen once. The source material was sorted CD4+, CD8+, or CD8+CD57+ T cells (not recorded which) from PBMCs. All receptors derive from a human donor in good health.

The chain joins TRBV7-6 to TRBJ2-7, with D maybe TRBD2 (6 bases). Germline-derived CDR1 and CDR2 are SGHVS and FNYEAQ. CDR3 length: 14 amino acids. The V and J ends lost 1 base and 4 bases respectively, with 11 bases between them. CDR3 DNA sequence: TGTGCCAGCAGCTTAGGCCCGGGAGCATACGAGCAGTACTTC. Translated, it gives CASSLGPGAYEQYF.

Only one count was recorded for this clonotype. The chain uses TRBV29-1 and TRBJ1-2; a weak D match, TRBD1 (5 bases). This CDR3 spans 14 amino acids. Germline V CDR1 and CDR2: SQVTM, ANQGSEA. V was cut by 6 bases and J by 0 bases, with 14 bases left in between. The CDR3 spells CSVGVGASNYGYTF. DNA of the CDR3: TGCAGCGTGGGGGTTGGGGCCTCTAACTATGGCTACACCTTC.

This clonotype was detected a few times. J is TRBJ2-2 and V is TRBV11-2, with D possibly being TRBD2 (5 bases). The CDR3 spans 17 residues. CDR1 and CDR2 (germline): SGHAT, FQNNGV. V was trimmed by 1 base and J by 5 bases, leaving 17 bases between them. CDR3 DNA: TGTGCCAGCAGCTTAGGTCGGGCTAGCCCGCGAACCGGGGAGCTGTTTTTT. Protein: CASSLGRASPRTGELFF.

The gene calls are TRBV19 and TRBJ2-7; TRBD1 agrees at 9 bases. The germline CDR1 and CDR2 sequences are LNHDA and SQIVND (reference sequence). Trimming removed 4 bases from V and 2 bases from J; junction bases left unmatched: 3. There are 14 residues in the CDR3. As DNA, the CDR3 is TGTGCCAGTAGTACCACAGGGGGCGCCTACGAGCAGTACTTC. Its translation: CASSTTGGAYEQYF.

This clonotype came up many times. V is TRBV7-3 and J is TRBJ2-1; D not resolved. V was shortened by 2 bases and J by 0 bases, with 8 bases between the two germline ends. The CDR3 extends over 15 amino acids. Germline V gene data show CDR1 as SGHTA and CDR2 as FQGTGA. CDR3 sequence (DNA): TGTGCCAGCAGCTTACTCTTGTCCTCCTACAATGAGCAGTTCTTC. Its translation is CASSLLLSSYNEQFF.

V and J are TRBV20-1 and TRBJ2-5; possibly TRBD2 for D (5 bases). Germline V gene data show CDR1 as DFQATT and CDR2 as SNEGSKA (reference sequence). This CDR3 has 13 amino acids. The V end lost 3 bases, the J end lost 11 bases, and 19 bases lay between the germline ends. As DNA, the CDR3 is TGCAGTGCTAGTAGACTACCACAAGAGGTGCAGTACTTC. Its translation is CSASRLPQEVQYF.

The rearrangement uses TRBV24-1 and TRBJ2-6; no clear D. The CDR3 is made up of 15 amino acids. From germline, CDR1 is KGHDR and CDR2 SFDVKD. With 8 bases removed from V and 4 bases from J, the gap between germline ends came to 14 bases. CDR3 in DNA: TGTGCCACCATGAACTGGAACACCGGGGCCAACGTCCTGACTTTC. The encoded protein is CATMNWNTGANVLTF.

This clonotype was seen at least ten times. The chain uses TRBV20-1 and TRBJ1-3; D ambiguous. V lost 2 bases to trimming and J lost 8 bases, with 10 bases between them. There are 12 residues in the CDR3. The germline V gene has CDR1 DFQATT and CDR2 SNEGSKA (reference sequence). CDR3 protein: CSARSRSDTIYF. CDR3 nucleotide sequence: TGCAGTGCTAGAAGCAGGTCCGACACCATATATTTT.

The V call is TRBV5-1, the J call TRBJ2-7; maybe TRBD1 (5 bases). Trimming removed 4 bases at V and 3 bases at J, with 17 bases between. Germline assignment: CDR1 SGHRS and CDR2 YFSETQ. This CDR3 has 15 amino acids. The CDR3 sequence: CASSRSWGASYEQYF. Written as DNA, the CDR3 is TGCGCCAGCAGCCGAAGCTGGGGCGCGAGCTACGAGCAGTACTTC.

The V and J genes are TRBV7-9 and TRBJ2-1, with unresolved D. Germline V gene data show CDR1 as SEHNR and CDR2 as FQNEAQ (reference sequence). The germline V and J ends were trimmed by 3 bases and 9 bases, with 9 bases remaining between them. CDR3 length: 12 residues. The CDR3 DNA reads TGTGCCAGCAGCTTCACGGCCATTGAGCAGTTCTTC. Protein sequence: CASSFTAIEQFF.

About this clonotype: Since a much larger clone is just one base distant, this may be a read error. The rearrangement uses TRBV7-3 and TRBJ1-1; D remains unclear. Trimming removed 0 bases from V and 3 bases from J, with 8 bases in between. Germline CDR1 reads SGHTA; CDR2 reads FQGTGA. CDR3 length: 14 residues. For the CDR3, the DNA is TGTGCCAGCAGCTTAACGGGGAGGGACACTGAAGCTTTCTTT. Translated: CASSLTGRDTEAFF.

The chain is built from TRBV2 and TRBJ2-3; 8 bases are shared with TRBD2. Looked up from germline, CDR1 is SNHLY and CDR2 is FYNNEI. Trimming removed 5 bases from V and 6 bases from J; junction bases left unmatched: 7. The CDR3 is 14 amino acids. The CDR3 is CASSRGGLVDTQYF. CDR3 in DNA: TGTGCCAGCAGTCGGGGGGGCCTGGTGGATACGCAGTATTTT.

V is TRBV30 and J is TRBJ2-1; D ambiguous. CDR1 and CDR2 (germline): GTSNPN, SVGIG (reference sequence). This CDR3 is built from 15 residues. V was pared by 4 bases and J by 0 bases, with 13 bases between. CDR3 bases: TGTGCCTGGATAAAAGGTGTCAGCTCCTACAATGAGCAGTTCTTC. This translates into CAWIKGVSSYNEQFF.

For the CDR3, the DNA is TGTGCCAGCAGCTTGTCCCAGGGAGGTTCACCCCTCCACTTT. This encodes CASSLSQGGSPLHF. V gene TRBV5-4 combines with J gene TRBJ1-6; D is perhaps TRBD1 (5 bases). V was clipped by 1 base and J by 9 bases, with 11 bases between them. Per germline, CDR1 SGHNT and CDR2 YYREEE (reference sequence). The CDR3 totals 14 residues.

Comments on this clonotype: This may arise from a read error, as a much more abundant clone is one base away. The chain has TRBV5-1 and TRBJ1-1; perhaps TRBD1 as D (5 bases). Germline V gene sequence: CDR1 SGHRS, CDR2 YFSETQ. This CDR3 has 15 residues. CDR3 amino acids: CASSLLQGTNTEASF. Written as DNA, the CDR3 is TGCGCCAGCAGCTTGTTGCAGGGCACGAACACTGAAGCTTCCTTT.

This clonotype was counted a single time. The V and J genes are TRBV29-1 and TRBJ2-3, with D possibly matching TRBD2 (7 bases). Trimming removed 7 bases from V and 2 bases from J, with 19 bases in between. Per the germline V gene, CDR1 is SQVTM and CDR2 is ANQGSEA. This CDR3 contains 15 residues. The CDR3 region is CSAPRGGGYTDTQYF. CDR3 DNA sequence: TGCAGCGCCCCGAGGGGGGGGGGATACACAGATACGCAGTATTTT.

The chain's CDR3 is CASSRLLLVGAGHNEQFF. CDR3 bases: TGTGCCAGCAGTCGTCTTCTATTGGTGGGAGCGGGCCACAATGAGCAGTTCTTC. The chain combines TRBV12-3 or TRBV12-4 with TRBJ2-1; maybe TRBD2 (6 bases). The CDR3 has 18 amino acids. V was pared by 5 bases and J by 5 bases, with 25 bases between.

The chain combines TRBV29-1 with TRBJ2-5, with 9 bases aligning to TRBD1. The junction had 6 bases not matched to a gene; V was cut back by 2 bases and J by 5 bases. The CDR3 extends over 14 amino acids. The V gene's germline CDR1 is SQVTM and CDR2 ANQGSEA. The CDR3 nucleotides are TGCAGCGTTGAATGGGACAGGGTAGGGGAGACCCAGTACTTC. It yields the protein CSVEWDRVGETQYF.

Regarding this clonotype: Possible read error: a much larger clone is one base away. The chain employs TRBV2 and TRBJ2-7, with 8 bases identical to TRBD1. CDR1 is SNHLY and CDR2 is FYNNEI in the germline V gene. The CDR3 spans 15 residues. V shed 6 bases, J shed 6 bases, and the junction held 13 bases outside the gene matches. The CDR3 nucleotides read TGTGCCAGCAGCTTAGACCCAGGGGGCATCGTCGAGCAGTACTTC. This codes for CASSLDPGGIVEQYF.

CDR3 sequence: CASSLPWSYEQYF. The CDR3 bases are TGTGCCAGCAGCTTACCCTGGAGCTACGAGCAGTACTTC. The rearrangement links TRBV7-2 to TRBJ2-7; no reliable D call. The CDR3 covers 13 residues. Trimming took 2 bases from V and 3 from J, leaving 8 bases between them. Germline V CDR1 and CDR2: SGHTA, FQGNSA.

The chain joins TRBV12-3 or TRBV12-4 to TRBJ2-7; D remains ambiguous. Trimming removed 7 bases from V and 2 bases from J, with 9 bases in between. The CDR3 extends over 12 amino acids. CDR3 nucleotides: TGTGCCAGCACCAGAGGACCCTACGAGCAGTACTTC. Amino acid sequence: CASTRGPYEQYF.

CDR3 region: CASSHNTNEQFF. For the CDR3, the DNA is TGTGCCAGCAGTCACAACACCAATGAGCAGTTCTTC. This rearrangement joins TRBV27 to TRBJ2-1; D unclear. The ends were cut back, 5 bases at V and 6 bases at J, with 8 bases in the middle. The CDR3 extends over 12 amino acids. Germline V gene sequence: CDR1 MNHEY, CDR2 SMNVEV (reference sequence).

This clonotype occurred many times. The chain joins TRBV5-1 to TRBJ2-5; D gene unclear. Between the trimmed V and J ends, which lost 3 bases and 3 bases, there was a span of 12 bases. The CDR3 covers 14 residues. Looked up from germline, CDR1 is SGHRS and CDR2 is YFSETQ. The CDR3 DNA sequence: TGCGCCAGCAGCTCCCTCGCGACAAAAGAGACCCAGTACTTC. Translated: CASSSLATKETQYF.

The chain carries TRBV3-1 and TRBJ1-2, with 11 bases that match TRBD1. V shed 4 bases, J shed 8 bases, and the junction held 6 bases outside the gene matches. Germline loops: CDR1 LGHDT, CDR2 YNNKEL (reference sequence). The CDR3 runs 14 residues. The CDR3 is CASSRGQGAYGYTF. CDR3 sequence (DNA): TGTGCCAGCAGCCGTGGACAGGGGGCTTACGGCTACACCTTC.

Concerning this clonotype itself: A read error is possible here, since a much larger clone lies one base away. This rearrangement joins TRBV3-1 to TRBJ2-7; D is uncertain. Germline V gives CDR1 LGHDT, CDR2 YNNKEL (reference sequence). The CDR3 contains 12 residues. In DNA, the CDR3 is TGTGCCAGCAGCCGGATCTCCTACGAGCGGTACTTC. Amino acids: CASSRISYERYF.

The CDR3 here is CASSVTVATNEKLFF. The CDR3 nucleotides are TGTGCCAGCAGTGTAACAGTAGCAACTAATGAAAAACTGTTTTTT. J is TRBJ1-4 and V is TRBV6-1; D gene uncertain. V lost 4 bases and J 0 bases, leaving 9 bases between the germline ends. CDR3 size: 15 residues. The germline CDR1 and CDR2 sequences are MNHNS and SASEGT.

V usage is TRBV2 and J usage is TRBJ2-4, with TRBD1 identical over 12 bases. CDR3 length: 12 amino acids. V dropped 8 bases and J dropped 9; count of bases not matched to a gene: 2. The germline V gene has CDR1 SNHLY and CDR2 FYNNEI. CDR3 residues: CASQGQGAIQYF. The CDR3 coding sequence is TGTGCCAGCCAGGGACAGGGGGCCATTCAGTACTTC.

Here the CDR3 reads CASSPLATGELFF. The CDR3 DNA follows: TGTGCCAGCAGCCCACTAGCCACCGGGGAGCTGTTTTTT. J is TRBJ2-2 and V is TRBV7-3; D possibly corresponds to TRBD2 (6 bases). V was trimmed by 5 bases and J by 4 bases, leaving 8 bases between them. The CDR3 is 13 residues long. Germline CDR1 and CDR2: SGHTA and FQGTGA.

This clonotype was seen ten or more times. V usage is TRBV6-5 and J usage is TRBJ1-4, with D possibly TRBD1 on 5 matching bases. Germline V gene sequence: CDR1 MNHEY, CDR2 SVGAGI. CDR3 length: 16 residues. The germline V and J ends were trimmed by 3 bases and 7 bases, with 18 bases remaining between them. Here the CDR3 reads CASSYCRVRECEKLFF. As DNA, the CDR3 is TGTGCCAGCAGTTATTGTCGGGTCAGGGAGTGTGAAAAACTGTTTTTT.

This clonotype was picked up many times. The rearrangement uses TRBV2 and TRBJ1-2; the match to TRBD1 covers 8 bases. Germline CDR1 SNHLY, CDR2 FYNNEI. This CDR3 has 15 amino acids. V dropped 8 bases and J dropped 5; count of bases not matched to a gene: 13. CDR3 protein: CASVPRSGGSYGYTF. In DNA form, the CDR3 reads TGTGCCAGCGTCCCCCGCTCAGGGGGCAGTTATGGCTACACCTTC.